These 11 T cell receptor beta chains share one sample of origin, sequenced in a study of shared clonotypes between healthy human individuals. Assay used: immunoSEQ multiplex PCR; TCRdb lists only in-frame clones, some missing. The data contain roughly 2.4 million clones, more than 90% of them singletons. The source material was naive CD4+ T cells sorted from blood. Subset here: CD45RA+ positively selected. These receptors all stem from a man aged 18 to 29 in good health.

The genes are TRBV27 and TRBJ1-5, with 9 bases aligning to TRBD1. The CDR3 is 17 residues long. Germline V gene sequence: CDR1 MNHEY, CDR2 SMNVEV (reference sequence). The trim removed 5 bases at V and 0 bases at J, leaving 8 bases unmatched. CDR3 region: CASSPWGQGYSNQPQHF. CDR3 nucleotides: TGTGCCAGCAGTCCCTGGGGACAGGGATATAGCAATCAGCCCCAGCATTTT.

The chain links TRBV2 to TRBJ2-5, with 11 positions matching TRBD1. J gave up 5 bases and V 2 bases, and 4 bases lay outside the gene matches. The CDR3 extends over 15 amino acids. Germline V gene lookup returns CDR1 SNHLY and CDR2 FYNNEI. The CDR3 loop reads CASSEFGQGAETQYF. CDR3 nucleotide sequence: TGTGCCAGCAGTGAATTCGGACAGGGGGCTGAGACCCAGTACTTC.

Points on this clone: The junction does not match germline at one end; this may be a read error. V gene TRBV7-7 combines with J gene TRBJ2-6, with D possibly being TRBD1 (5 bases). Germline lookup yields CDR1 SSHAT and CDR2 FNYEAQ (reference sequence). The CDR3 extends over 16 amino acids. The CDR3 sequence is CASSSGSNSGANVLTF. The CDR3 DNA reads TGTGCTAGCAGCTCAGGGTCCAACTCTGGGGCCAACGTCCTGACTTTC. Full variable domain (remainder filled in from reference TRBV7-7 and TRBJ2-6): GAGVSQSPRYKVTKRGQDVTLRCDPISSHATLYWYQQALGQGPEFLTYFNYEAQPDKSGLPSDRFSAERPEGSISTLTIQRTEQRDSAMYRCASSSGSNSGANVLTFGAGSRLTVL.

This clone was seen once. This chain links TRBV5-1 with TRBJ2-1; TRBD2 agrees at 7 bases. Germline CDR1 SGHRS, CDR2 YFSETQ. The CDR3 contains 13 residues. V lost 0 bases and J lost 9; bases outside the gene matches: 3. DNA for the CDR3: TGCGCCAGCAGCTTGGATCCGGGAGGTGAGCAGTTCTTC. Protein sequence: CASSLDPGGEQFF.

The chain has TRBV7-9 and TRBJ2-5, with 7 bases matching TRBD2. V lost 1 base to trimming and J lost 5 bases; unmatched junction nucleotides: 7. Per the germline V gene, CDR1 is SEHNR and CDR2 is FQNEAQ (reference sequence). This CDR3 has 15 amino acids. This CDR3 is CASSLGAGGRETQYF. The CDR3 bases are TGTGCCAGCAGCTTAGGTGCCGGGGGGAGGGAGACCCAGTACTTC.

The chain links TRBV2 to TRBJ2-1; no definite D call. The CDR3 is made up of 12 amino acids. The germline V gene has CDR1 SNHLY and CDR2 FYNNEI. Trimming left V 4 bases short and J 6 bases short, with 7 bases between. The chain's CDR3 is CASSVSPNEQFF. The CDR3 DNA reads as TGTGCCAGCAGTGTCAGTCCCAATGAGCAGTTCTTC. Full variable domain (outside the CDR3, taken from reference TRBV2 and TRBJ2-1): EPEVTQTPSHQVTQMGQEVILRCVPISNHLYFYWYRQILGQKVEFLVSFYNNEISEKSEIFDDQFSVERPDGSNFTLKIRSTKLEDSAMYFCASSVSPNEQFFGPGTRLTVL.

The CDR3 nucleotides read TGTGCCAGCATGACCAAAAACATTCAGTACTTC. Protein sequence: CASMTKNIQYF. This chain connects TRBV6-5 to TRBJ2-4; D is undetermined. Germline CDR1 and CDR2: MNHEY and SVGAGI. The CDR3 is 11 amino acids. Trimming cost V 7 bases and J 2 bases, with 3 bases left between them.

This sequence joins TRBV7-2 and TRBJ2-7; TRBD1 agrees at 7 bases. Germline-derived CDR1 and CDR2 are SGHTA and FQGNSA. The ends lost 3 bases at V and 2 bases at J; junction bases unmatched: 7. The CDR3 is 15 amino acids. This chain's CDR3 is CASSLASGTAYEQYF. For the CDR3, the DNA is TGTGCCAGCAGCTTGGCCTCGGGGACAGCCTACGAGCAGTACTTC.

This clone was seen a single time. CDR3 coding DNA: TGTGCCAGCAGCCCGATACAGGGGTCTAATGAAAAACTGTTTTTT. Encoded protein: CASSPIQGSNEKLFF. The chain carries TRBV9 and TRBJ1-4; 7 bases fit TRBD1. Germline V gene data show CDR1 as SGDLS and CDR2 as YYNGEE. The CDR3 length is 15 residues. With 4 bases clipped from V and 3 bases from J, the junction kept 6 bases outside the gene matches.

This chain uses TRBV6-6 with TRBJ2-7; 8 bases agree with TRBD1. The CDR3 spans 15 residues. V lost 0 bases and J lost 3; bases outside the gene matches: 4. Germline assignment: CDR1 MNHNY and CDR2 SVGAGI (reference sequence). CDR3 DNA sequence: TGTGCCAGCAGTTACTCGGGACAGGCCTACTACGAGCAGTACTTC. It translates to CASSYSGQAYYEQYF.

The CDR3 region has the DNA TGTGCCAGCAGCTCCCCCGGCGGGGGAGAGACCCAGTACTTC. Protein product: CASSSPGGGETQYF. This chain uses TRBV9 with TRBJ2-5; 7 bases fit TRBD2. V shed 4 bases, J shed 4 bases, and the junction held 7 bases outside the gene matches. The CDR3 extends over 14 amino acids. Germline V gives CDR1 SGDLS, CDR2 YYNGEE.